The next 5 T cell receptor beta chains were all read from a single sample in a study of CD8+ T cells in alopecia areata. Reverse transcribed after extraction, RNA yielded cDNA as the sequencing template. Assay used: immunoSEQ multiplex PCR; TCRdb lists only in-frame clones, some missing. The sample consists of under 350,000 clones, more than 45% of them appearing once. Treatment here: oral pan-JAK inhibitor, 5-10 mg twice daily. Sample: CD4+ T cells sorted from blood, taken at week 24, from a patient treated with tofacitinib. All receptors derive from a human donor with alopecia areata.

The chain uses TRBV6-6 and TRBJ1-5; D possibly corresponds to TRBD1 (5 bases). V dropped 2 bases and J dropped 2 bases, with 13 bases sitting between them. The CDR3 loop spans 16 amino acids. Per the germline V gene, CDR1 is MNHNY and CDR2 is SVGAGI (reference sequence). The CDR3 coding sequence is TGTGCCAGCAGTTACCAGTTTGTACAGGGCAATCAGCCCCAGCATTTT. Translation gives CASSYQFVQGNQPQHF.

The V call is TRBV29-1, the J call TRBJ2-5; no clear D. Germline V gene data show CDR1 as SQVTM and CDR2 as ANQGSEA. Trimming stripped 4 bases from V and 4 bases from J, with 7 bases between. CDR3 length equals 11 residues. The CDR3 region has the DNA TGCAGCGTTGCCCTATTAGAGACCCAGTACTTC. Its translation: CSVALLETQYF.

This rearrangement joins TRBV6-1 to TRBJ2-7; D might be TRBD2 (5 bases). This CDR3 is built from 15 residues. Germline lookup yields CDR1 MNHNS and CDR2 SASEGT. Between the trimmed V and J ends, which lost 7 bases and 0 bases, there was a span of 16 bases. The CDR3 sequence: CASIIGGHSSYEQYF. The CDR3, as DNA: TGTGCCAGCATTATCGGCGGGCATAGCTCCTACGAGCAGTACTTC.

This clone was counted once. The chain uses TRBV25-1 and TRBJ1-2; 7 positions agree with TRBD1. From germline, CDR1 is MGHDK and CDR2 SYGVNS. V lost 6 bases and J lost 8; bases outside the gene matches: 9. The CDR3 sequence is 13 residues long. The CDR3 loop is CASRNAGGGGYTF. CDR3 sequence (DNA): TGTGCCAGCAGGAACGCAGGGGGTGGGGGCTACACCTTC.

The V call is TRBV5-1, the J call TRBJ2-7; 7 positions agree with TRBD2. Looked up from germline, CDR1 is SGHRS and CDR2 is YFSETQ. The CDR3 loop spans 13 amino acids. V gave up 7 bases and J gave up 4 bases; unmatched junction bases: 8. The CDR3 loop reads CASGGEAKYEQYF. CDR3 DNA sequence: TGCGCCAGCGGGGGGGAGGCTAAATACGAGCAGTACTTC.